These T cell receptor beta chains were read from a single sample in a study of blood T cells in healthy people across ages. TCRdb analysed the 5' RACE reads with MiXCR anew, one entry per CDR3 protein. Of more than 650,000 distinct CDR3 sequences listed, about a fifth are singletons. Specimen: blood. Source of these receptors: a man in his 70s in good health. Both conserved end residues are part of each CDR3. D genes are given only for firm matches. Size is omitted from some rows. Given values are once, few, many or a class for expanded clones.

>NA|NA|TRBV18|TRBJ2-2
CASSPQLGTGELFF
TGTGCCAGCTCACCTCAACTCGGGACCGGGGAGCTGTTTTTT
>NA|NA|TRBV3-1|TRBJ2-1
CANSPNSRRNEQFF
TGTGCCAACAGCCCCAATTCCAGGCGCAATGAGCAGTTCTTC
>NA|few|TRBV12-3/TRBV12-4|TRBJ2-1
CASSFSGPGEQFF
TGTGCCAGCAGTTTTTCAGGGCCCGGAGAGCAGTTCTTC
>TRBD1|few|TRBV7-9|TRBJ1-1
CASSLEGTVNTEAFF
TGTGCCAGCAGCTTAGAAGGGACAGTGAACACTGAAGCTTTCTTT
>TRBD1|few|TRBV29-1|TRBJ1-4
CSVGQGEREKLFF
TGCAGCGTAGGACAGGGCGAACGAGAAAAACTGTTTTTT
>TRBD1|once|TRBV5-6|TRBJ1-1
CASSPSGGRGGTEAFF
TGTGCCAGCAGCCCCTCGGGTGGCAGGGGGGGCACTGAAGCTTTCTTT
>TRBD1|NA|TRBV9|TRBJ1-1
CASSPGQGPAEAFF
TGTGCCAGCAGCCCAGGACAGGGACCGGCTGAAGCTTTCTTT
>NA|NA|TRBV28|TRBJ1-5
CASSLAQGDNQPQHF
TGTGCCAGCAGTTTAGCGCAGGGAGACAATCAGCCCCAGCATTTT
>NA|few|TRBV3-1|TRBJ2-5
CASSQETWYQETQYF
TGTGCCAGCAGCCAGGAGACTTGGTACCAAGAGACCCAGTACTTC
>NA|NA|TRBV11-3|TRBJ2-3
CASSLGDPADTQYF
TGTGCCAGCAGCTTAGGGGACCCGGCCGATACGCAGTATTTT
>TRBD1|NA|TRBV5-1|TRBJ1-6
CASSLDGQGAGSPLHF
TGCGCCAGCAGCTTGGATGGACAGGGGGCTGGATCACCCCTCCACTTT
>TRBD2|NA|TRBV4-3|TRBJ2-1
CASSQDPSGGASEQFF
TGCGCCAGCAGCCAAGACCCTAGCGGGGGGGCCAGTGAGCAGTTCTTC
>NA|few|TRBV24-1|TRBJ2-6
CATRDSSGANVLTF
TGTGCCACCAGGGACAGCTCTGGGGCCAACGTCCTGACTTTC
>NA|NA|TRBV9|TRBJ1-2
CASSVDRIYGYTF
TGTGCCAGCAGCGTGGACAGAATCTATGGCTACACCTTC
>NA|NA|TRBV2|TRBJ2-5
CASSEQGSETQYF
TGTGCCAGCAGTGAACAGGGCTCCGAGACCCAGTACTTC
>TRBD1|NA|TRBV25-1|TRBJ1-6
CASSPDRDSPLHF
TGTGCCAGCAGTCCGGACAGGGATTCACCCCTCCACTTT
>NA|NA|TRBV29-1|TRBJ1-2
CSVVREGTGYTF
TGCAGCGTTGTACGGGAGGGCACAGGCTACACCTTC
>NA|few|TRBV6-5|TRBJ1-1
CASSYFWSEFF
TGTGCCAGCAGTTATTTTTGGAGCGAGTTCTTT
>NA|NA|TRBV6-6|TRBJ2-3
CASSRTTSTDTQYF
TGTGCCAGCAGTCGGACAACTAGCACAGATACGCAGTATTTT
>NA|few|TRBV7-8|TRBJ2-7
CASSLRQGGEQYF
TGTGCCAGCAGCTTAAGACAGGGAGGCGAGCAGTACTTC
>NA|NA|TRBV10-3|TRBJ2-1
CAISPRLDSSYNEQFF
TGTGCCATCAGCCCTCGGCTGGACTCCTCCTACAATGAGCAGTTCTTC
>NA|NA|TRBV7-2|TRBJ2-7
CASSVERLYEQYF
TGTGCCAGCAGCGTCGAAAGGTTATACGAGCAGTACTTC
>TRBD2|NA|TRBV20-1|TRBJ2-7
CSAKLGTSGGLEQYF
TGCAGTGCCAAACTCGGGACTAGCGGGGGTCTCGAGCAGTACTTC
>TRBD2|few|TRBV20-1|TRBJ2-1
CSAKEARLAGGLLSYNEQFF
TGCAGTGCTAAAGAAGCCCGACTAGCGGGAGGCCTCCTCTCCTACAATGAGCAGTTCTTC
>NA|few|TRBV5-1|TRBJ1-2
CASSLIGSLSDGYTF
TGCGCCAGCAGCTTGATAGGATCCCTATCAGATGGCTACACCTTC
>NA|few|TRBV5-1|TRBJ2-1
CASSLDIPSSSYNEQFF
TGCGCCAGCAGCTTGGATATACCCAGTAGCTCCTACAATGAGCAGTTCTTC
>TRBD2|few|TRBV2|TRBJ2-4
CASSASGRVLAKNIQYF
TGTGCCAGCAGTGCTAGCGGGAGGGTTTTGGCCAAAAACATTCAGTACTTC
>NA|once|TRBV19|TRBJ2-7
CASSIGAATYYEQYF
TGTGCCAGTAGTATCGGCGCGGCCACCTACTACGAGCAGTACTTC
>TRBD1|few|TRBV12-3/TRBV12-4|TRBJ2-7
CASSRTGTRVTYEQYF
TGTGCCAGCAGCAGGACAGGGACACGCGTAACCTACGAGCAGTACTTC
>NA|NA|TRBV6-1|TRBJ1-1
CASIDWQSTEAFF
TGTGCCAGCATTGATTGGCAGAGCACTGAAGCTTTCTTT
>NA|few|TRBV10-3|TRBJ1-5
CAISESQGNVGNQPQHF
TGTGCCATCAGTGAGTCACAGGGTAATGTCGGCAATCAGCCCCAGCATTTT
>NA|NA|TRBV6-6|TRBJ2-1
CASTETLYVSDEQFF
TGTGCCAGCACAGAGACCCTGTATGTGAGCGATGAGCAGTTCTTC
>NA|NA|TRBV29-1|TRBJ2-2
CSVDEGITGELFF
TGCAGCGTTGATGAGGGAATCACCGGGGAGCTGTTTTTT
>TRBD1|NA|TRBV28|TRBJ2-7
CASSTAETGTEYEQYF
TGTGCCAGCAGCACAGCAGAGACCGGGACAGAGTACGAGCAGTACTTC
>TRBD1|many|TRBV24-1|TRBJ2-1
CATSLDRDSEQFF
TGTGCCACCAGTCTTGACAGGGATAGTGAGCAGTTCTTC
>NA|NA|TRBV20-1|TRBJ1-5
CSAQHQGSNQPQHF
TGCAGTGCTCAACATCAGGGGAGCAATCAGCCCCAGCATTTT
>NA|few|TRBV27|TRBJ2-3
CAGSLLGYNTDTQYF
TGTGCCGGCAGTTTATTGGGCTATAACACAGATACGCAGTATTTT
>TRBD2|few|TRBV20-1|TRBJ2-3
CSARPPTGSRYGGSYTDTQYF
TGCAGTGCTAGGCCCCCCACCGGCAGTCGTTATGGCGGGAGTTACACAGATACGCAGTATTTT
>NA|NA|TRBV27|TRBJ2-4
CASADNHQNIQYF
TGTGCCAGCGCCGACAACCACCAAAACATTCAGTACTTC
>NA|few|TRBV18|TRBJ2-4
CASSPSAAGDAKNIQYF
TGTGCCAGCTCCCCTTCTGCGGCCGGGGACGCCAAAAACATTCAGTACTTC
>NA|few|TRBV7-6|TRBJ2-7
CASSSRQGPSYEQYF
TGTGCCAGCAGCTCACGTCAGGGGCCGTCCTACGAGCAGTACTTC
>NA|NA|TRBV2|TRBJ2-5
CASTPDSIQETQYF
TGTGCCAGCACTCCGGACAGCATTCAAGAGACCCAGTACTTC